The 19 T cell receptor beta chains in this list originate from one sample, sequenced in a study of T cells in Graves' hyperthyroidism and ophthalmopathy. Amplification yielded TCR beta CDR3 regions, with RNA transcripts as the source. First-round RT-PCR with HTBI primers amplified the TCR CDR3 region. TCRdb recomputed calls from the multiplex PCR reads with MiXCR, one row per CDR3 protein. This sample carries nearly 600,000 distinct CDR3 sequences, 11% to 15% of them seen once, and the ten largest clones take over 6%. Sequenced sample: blood. Every receptor here comes from a woman between 18 and 29 years old with Graves' ophthalmopathy.

The J gene is TRBJ1-1, the V gene TRBV5-8, with no clear D. CDR1 and CDR2 (germline): SGHTS, YDEGEE. Trimming cost V 8 bases and J 3 bases, with 17 bases left between them. CDR3 length equals 14 residues. CDR3 DNA: TGTGCCAGTTCGGACCAGAACTCCGACACTGAAGCTTTCTTT. Translated: CASSDQNSDTEAFF.

V usage is TRBV20-1 and J usage is TRBJ2-2, with 9 nucleotides matching TRBD2. Germline V gives CDR1 DFQATT, CDR2 SNEGSKA (reference sequence). The CDR3 runs 14 residues. J lost 1 base, V lost 6 bases, and 3 bases had no gene match. The CDR3 DNA is TGCAGTGCCAGACTAGCGGAGAACACCGGGGAGCTGTTTTTT. Translating it yields CSARLAENTGELFF.

This clonotype was observed a handful of times. The V gene is TRBV4-3, the J gene TRBJ1-3; the D is unclear. Germline V lookup: CDR1 LGHNA, CDR2 YSLEER. The CDR3 totals 17 residues. V lost 3 bases and J lost 2, with 17 bases in between. CDR3 in amino acids: CASSQEGYRDPGNTIYF. For the CDR3, the DNA is TGCGCCAGCAGCCAGGAGGGTTACAGAGACCCTGGAAACACCATATATTTT.

A note on this clonotype: This sequence may be a read error, since a much larger clone differs from it by one base. This chain links TRBV10-3 with TRBJ2-5, with 7 bases that match TRBD2. CDR1 and CDR2 from the germline V gene are ENHRY and SYGVKD. The CDR3 covers 14 residues. With V trimmed by 0 bases and J by 4 bases, 2 bases remained unmatched. This CDR3 is CAISESGLRETQYF. For the CDR3, the DNA is TGTGCCATCAGTGAGTCGGGACTAAGAGAGACCCAGTACTTC.

This clonotype was seen many times. The chain is built from TRBV7-2 and TRBJ2-5; TRBD2 matches at 9 bases. The CDR3 sequence is 15 residues long. Per germline, CDR1 SGHTA and CDR2 FQGNSA. J was trimmed by 3 bases and V by 5 bases; bases with no gene match: 7. CDR3 DNA: TGTGCCAGCAGCCTTCGGGTAGCGGGAGAAGAGACCCAGTACTTC. This encodes CASSLRVAGEETQYF.

This clonotype was seen ten or more times. The chain combines TRBV28 with TRBJ1-2; the match to TRBD1 covers 7 bases. The CDR3 is 13 amino acids. Germline assignment: CDR1 MDHEN and CDR2 SYDVKM. Unmatched junction bases numbered 7, after V lost 5 bases and J lost 7 bases. The CDR3 coding sequence is TGTGCCAGCAGTCCCGGACAGGAGGCTGGCTACACCTTC. Translation: CASSPGQEAGYTF.

This clonotype appeared a few times. The chain is built from TRBV19 and TRBJ2-2, with TRBD2 as a possible D gene (7 bases). CDR1 is LNHDA and CDR2 is SQIVND in the germline V gene (reference sequence). V shed 7 bases and J shed 3 bases, with 18 bases lying between them. This CDR3 comprises 16 residues. DNA for the CDR3: TGTGCCAGTACCATGTTAGGGGGGGCGGACACCGGGGAGCTGTTTTTT. Encoded protein: CASTMLGGADTGELFF.

This clonotype was observed a handful of times. The chain joins TRBV7-9 to TRBJ2-5; D may be TRBD1 (5 bases). Trimming removed 0 bases from V and 5 bases from J, with 16 bases in between. From germline, CDR1 is SEHNR and CDR2 FQNEAQ (reference sequence). This CDR3 region has 16 residues. CDR3 residues: CASSLASAWGRETQYF. CDR3 DNA sequence: TGTGCCAGCAGCTTAGCATCAGCCTGGGGCCGGGAGACCCAGTACTTC. The variable domain in full, with the rest retrieved from reference TRBV7-9 and TRBJ2-5, is DTGVSQNPRHKITKRGQNVTFRCDPISEHNRLYWYRQTLGQGPEFLTYFQNEAQLEKSRLLSDRFSAERPKGSFSTLEIQRTEQGDSAMYLCASSLASAWGRETQYFGPGTRLLVL.

In its sample, this clonotype was seen a few times. The chain is built from TRBV5-4 and TRBJ2-7, with D unresolved. The V and J ends lost 5 bases and 5 bases respectively, with 17 bases between them. The CDR3 has 14 amino acids. Germline loops: CDR1 SGHNT, CDR2 YYREEE (reference sequence). CDR3 nucleotides: TGTGCCAGCAGTAGTGGGCCGTCTTTAGACGAGCAGTACTTC. Translated: CASSSGPSLDEQYF. The full variable domain, rest sourced from reference TRBV5-4 and TRBJ2-7, is ETGVTQSPTHLIKTRGQQVTLRCSSQSGHNTVSWYQQALGQGPQFIFQYYREEENGRGNFPPRFSGLQFPNYSSELNVNALELDDSALYLCASSSGPSLDEQYFGPGTRLTVT.

CDR3 region: CASSPRETGGADTQYF. The CDR3 DNA reads TGCGCCAGCAGCCCCAGGGAGACGGGGGGCGCAGATACGCAGTATTTT. The chain uses TRBV5-1 and TRBJ2-3; TRBD2 is a possible D gene (7 bases). The V gene lost 4 bases and the J gene lost 4 bases, with 19 bases spanning the gap. Looked up from germline, CDR1 is SGHRS and CDR2 is YFSETQ. This CDR3 region has 16 residues.

This clonotype occurred many times. V usage is TRBV11-3 and J usage is TRBJ2-2; D is perhaps TRBD1 or TRBD2 (6 bases each). Germline assignment: CDR1 SGHNT and CDR2 YENEEA. The CDR3 covers 15 residues. V dropped 5 bases and J dropped 1 base, with 11 bases sitting between them. The DNA for the CDR3 is TGTGCCAGCAGCCGGGGGCAGTTGAACACCGGGGAGCTGTTTTTT. Residues: CASSRGQLNTGELFF.

Points on this clonotype: Mismatch with germline at one junction end may stem from a read error. The CDR3 spells CTGASGDF. In nucleotides, the CDR3 is TGCACCGGGGCCTCCGGGGACTTC. The chain carries TRBV29-1 and TRBJ2-7; D may correspond to TRBD1 or TRBD2 (5 bases each). This CDR3 comprises 8 residues. Germline V gene data show CDR1 as SQVTM and CDR2 as ANQGSEA.

This clonotype was observed a few times. This chain connects TRBV29-1 to TRBJ1-2; D possibly corresponds to TRBD1 (6 bases). Germline CDR1 reads SQVTM; CDR2 reads ANQGSEA. This CDR3 is built from 16 residues. Deletions cut 6 bases from V and 0 bases from J, with 20 bases between. CDR3 protein: CSVPRGGGLANYGYTF. The CDR3 DNA follows: TGCAGCGTCCCCCGGGGAGGGGGATTAGCTAACTATGGCTACACCTTC.

Only a few counts were recorded for this clonotype. This chain joins TRBV5-1 and TRBJ1-4; D is possibly TRBD1 (6 bases). From germline, CDR1 is SGHRS and CDR2 YFSETQ. Trimming removed 2 bases from V and 0 bases from J, with 20 bases in between. This CDR3 is 19 amino acids long. CDR3 protein: CASSFGHTGGAPTNEKLFF. In nucleotides, the CDR3 is TGCGCCAGCAGCTTTGGCCACACGGGGGGGGCCCCAACTAATGAAAAACTGTTTTTT.

This clonotype was picked up many times. V is TRBV6-1 and J is TRBJ1-2, with TRBD1 matching over 7 bases. The germline V gene encodes CDR1 MNHNS and CDR2 SASEGT. The CDR3 covers 12 residues. V trimming: 4 bases; J trimming: 7 bases; junction bases outside the gene matches: 3. Written as DNA, the CDR3 is TGTGCCAGCAGTGGCAGGGGGGTTGGCTACACCTTC. Protein product: CASSGRGVGYTF.

This clonotype was recorded at least ten times. The chain is built from TRBV24-1 and TRBJ2-3; D gene unclear. This CDR3 spans 14 amino acids. Trimming removed 4 bases from V and 0 bases from J, with 7 bases in between. CDR1 and CDR2 (germline): KGHDR, SFDVKD. This CDR3 is CATSEERSTDTQYF. For the CDR3, the DNA is TGTGCCACCAGTGAGGAACGTAGCACAGATACGCAGTATTTT.

In its sample, this clonotype was seen a few times. V and J are TRBV7-3 and TRBJ2-7; D not resolved. There are 13 residues in the CDR3. The germline V and J ends were trimmed by 5 bases and 6 bases, with 14 bases remaining between them. Per germline, CDR1 SGHTA and CDR2 FQGTGA. CDR3 DNA: TGTGCCAGCAGCGCCGAGCCCCTCAGCGAGCAGTACTTC. Translated: CASSAEPLSEQYF.

In this sample, this clonotype turned up many times. V gene TRBV7-2 combines with J gene TRBJ1-1; maybe TRBD1 (5 bases). Germline assignment: CDR1 SGHTA and CDR2 FQGNSA. V lost 2 bases and J 6 bases, leaving 13 bases between the germline ends. The CDR3 covers 14 residues. The CDR3: CASSLKRGAAEAFF. The CDR3 DNA is TGTGCCAGCAGCTTAAAGAGGGGTGCAGCTGAAGCTTTCTTT.

This clonotype was observed a handful of times. This chain connects TRBV7-2 to TRBJ1-2; 12 bases fit TRBD1. Germline-derived CDR1 and CDR2 are SGHTA and FQGNSA. The ends lost 9 bases at V and 4 bases at J; junction bases unmatched: 12. The CDR3 is 16 amino acids. The CDR3 nucleotides are TGTGCCAGTAGTAGTCCGGGACAGGGGGCTTTCTATGGCTACACCTTC. It specifies CASSSPGQGAFYGYTF.